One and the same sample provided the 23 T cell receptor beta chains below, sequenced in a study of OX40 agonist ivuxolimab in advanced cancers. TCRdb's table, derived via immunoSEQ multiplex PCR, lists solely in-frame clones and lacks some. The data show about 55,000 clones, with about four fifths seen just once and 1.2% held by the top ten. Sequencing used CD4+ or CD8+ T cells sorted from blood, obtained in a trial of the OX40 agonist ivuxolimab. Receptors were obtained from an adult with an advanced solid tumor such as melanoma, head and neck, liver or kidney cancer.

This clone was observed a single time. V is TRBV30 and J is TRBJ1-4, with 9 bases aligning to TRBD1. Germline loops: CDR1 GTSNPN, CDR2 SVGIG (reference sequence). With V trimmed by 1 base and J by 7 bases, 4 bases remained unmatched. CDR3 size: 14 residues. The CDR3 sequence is CAWSGDRGGEKLFF. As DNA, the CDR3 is TGTGCCTGGAGTGGAGACAGGGGGGGTGAAAAACTGTTTTTT.

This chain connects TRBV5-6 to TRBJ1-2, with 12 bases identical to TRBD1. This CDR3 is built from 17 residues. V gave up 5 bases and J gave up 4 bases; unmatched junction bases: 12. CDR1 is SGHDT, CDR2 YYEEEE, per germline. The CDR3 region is CASSPGTGGDAGYGYTF. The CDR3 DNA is TGTGCCAGCAGTCCCGGGACAGGGGGCGACGCGGGCTATGGCTACACCTTC. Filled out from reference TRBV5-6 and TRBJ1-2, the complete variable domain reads DAGVTQSPTHLIKTRGQQVTLRCSPKSGHDTVSWYQQALGQGPQFIFQYYEEEERQRGNFPDRFSGHQFPNYSSELNVNALLLGDSALYLCASSPGTGGDAGYGYTFGSGTRLTVV.

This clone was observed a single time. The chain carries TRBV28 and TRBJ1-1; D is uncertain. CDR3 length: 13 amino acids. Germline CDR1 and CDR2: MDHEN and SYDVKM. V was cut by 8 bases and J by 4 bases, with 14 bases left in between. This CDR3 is CASGKPGRTEAFF. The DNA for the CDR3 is TGTGCCAGCGGTAAGCCAGGCCGCACTGAAGCTTTCTTT. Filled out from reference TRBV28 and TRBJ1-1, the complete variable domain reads DVKVTQSSRYLVKRTGEKVFLECVQDMDHENMFWYRQDPGLGLRLIYFSYDVKMKEKGDIPEGYSVSREKKERFSLILESASTNQTSMYLCASGKPGRTEAFFGQGTRLTVV.

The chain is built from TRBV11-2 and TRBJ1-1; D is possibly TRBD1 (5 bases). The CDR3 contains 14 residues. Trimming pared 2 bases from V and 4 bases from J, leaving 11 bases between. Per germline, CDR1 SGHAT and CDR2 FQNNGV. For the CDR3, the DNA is TGTGCCAGCAGCTTACGGGGGGGGATCACTGAAGCTTTCTTT. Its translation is CASSLRGGITEAFF.

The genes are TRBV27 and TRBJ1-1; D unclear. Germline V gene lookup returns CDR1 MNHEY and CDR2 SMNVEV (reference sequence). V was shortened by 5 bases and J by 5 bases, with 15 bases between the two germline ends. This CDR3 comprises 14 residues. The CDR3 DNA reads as TGTGCCAGCAGTCTCTCTGGTCCGAGAACTGAAGCTTTCTTT. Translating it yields CASSLSGPRTEAFF.

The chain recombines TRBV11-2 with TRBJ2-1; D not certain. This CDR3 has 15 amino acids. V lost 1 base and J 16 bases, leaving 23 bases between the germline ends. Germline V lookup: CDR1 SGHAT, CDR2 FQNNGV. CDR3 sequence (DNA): TGTGCCAGCAGCTTAGGGCCGTCAGGCGAGCTTATTCAATTCTTC. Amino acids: CASSLGPSGELIQFF.

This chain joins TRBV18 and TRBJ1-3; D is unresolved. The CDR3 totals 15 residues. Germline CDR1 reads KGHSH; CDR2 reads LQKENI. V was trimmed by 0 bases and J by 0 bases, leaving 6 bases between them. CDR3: CASSPPYRSGNTIYF. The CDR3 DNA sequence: TGTGCCAGCTCACCACCGTATCGCTCTGGAAACACCATATATTTT.

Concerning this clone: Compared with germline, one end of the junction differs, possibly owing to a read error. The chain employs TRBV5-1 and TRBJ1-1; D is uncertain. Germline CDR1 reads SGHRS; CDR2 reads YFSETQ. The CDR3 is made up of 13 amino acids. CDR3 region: CASSLERNSEAFF. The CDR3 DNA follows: TGCGCCAGCAGCTTGGAAAGGAACTCTGAAGCTTTCTTT.

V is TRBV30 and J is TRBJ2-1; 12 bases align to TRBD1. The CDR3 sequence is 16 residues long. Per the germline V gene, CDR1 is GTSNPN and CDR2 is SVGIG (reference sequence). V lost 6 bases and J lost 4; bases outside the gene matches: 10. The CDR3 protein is CACPKRDRGPYNEQFF. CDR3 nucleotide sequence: TGTGCCTGTCCAAAGCGGGACAGGGGGCCTTACAATGAGCAGTTCTTC. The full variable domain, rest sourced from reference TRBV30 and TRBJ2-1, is SQTIHQWPATLVQPVGSPLSLECTVEGTSNPNLYWYRQAAGRGLQLLFYSVGIGQISSEVPQNLSASRPQDRQFILSSKKLLLSDSGFYLCACPKRDRGPYNEQFFGPGTRLTVL.

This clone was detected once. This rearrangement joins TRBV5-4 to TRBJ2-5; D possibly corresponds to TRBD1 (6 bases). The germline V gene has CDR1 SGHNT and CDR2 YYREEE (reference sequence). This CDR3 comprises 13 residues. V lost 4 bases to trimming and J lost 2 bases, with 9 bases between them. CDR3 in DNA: TGTGCCAGCAGCGCGGACAGTCAAGAGACCCAGTACTTC. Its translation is CASSADSQETQYF.

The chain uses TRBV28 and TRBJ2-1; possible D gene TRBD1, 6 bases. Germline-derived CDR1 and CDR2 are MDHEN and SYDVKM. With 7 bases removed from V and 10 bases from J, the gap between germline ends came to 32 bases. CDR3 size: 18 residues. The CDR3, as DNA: TGTGCCAGCACCCAAAATAGATGGACAGACGTACCTCTGGGGGAGCAGTTCTTC. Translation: CASTQNRWTDVPLGEQFF.

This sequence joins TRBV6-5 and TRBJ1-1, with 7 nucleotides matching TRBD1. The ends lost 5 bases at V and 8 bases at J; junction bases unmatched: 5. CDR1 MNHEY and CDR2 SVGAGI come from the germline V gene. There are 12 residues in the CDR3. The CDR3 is CASSRQGGEAFF. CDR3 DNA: TGTGCCAGCAGTCGACAGGGCGGGGAAGCTTTCTTT.

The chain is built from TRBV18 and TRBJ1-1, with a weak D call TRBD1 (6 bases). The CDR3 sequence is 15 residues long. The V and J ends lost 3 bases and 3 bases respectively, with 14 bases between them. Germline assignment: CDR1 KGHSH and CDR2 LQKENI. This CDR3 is CASSPSQQGYTEAFF. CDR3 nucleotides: TGTGCCAGCTCACCCTCCCAACAGGGCTACACTGAAGCTTTCTTT.

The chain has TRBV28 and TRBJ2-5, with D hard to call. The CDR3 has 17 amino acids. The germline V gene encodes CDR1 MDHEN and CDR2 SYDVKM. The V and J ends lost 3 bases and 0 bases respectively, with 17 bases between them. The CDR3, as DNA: TGTGCCAGCAGTTTTTCCGGCCAGGTGGATTACCAAGAGACCCAGTACTTC. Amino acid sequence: CASSFSGQVDYQETQYF.

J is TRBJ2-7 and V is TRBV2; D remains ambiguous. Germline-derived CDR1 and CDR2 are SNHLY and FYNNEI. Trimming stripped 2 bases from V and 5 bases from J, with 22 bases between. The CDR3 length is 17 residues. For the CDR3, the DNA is TGTGCCAGCAGTGAATCTGGTCTCCGGGCTCAGACGGACGAGCAGTACTTC. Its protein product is CASSESGLRAQTDEQYF. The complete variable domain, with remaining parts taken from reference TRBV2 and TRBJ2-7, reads EPEVTQTPSHQVTQMGQEVILRCVPISNHLYFYWYRQILGQKVEFLVSFYNNEISEKSEIFDDQFSVERPDGSNFTLKIRSTKLEDSAMYFCASSESGLRAQTDEQYFGPGTRLTVT.

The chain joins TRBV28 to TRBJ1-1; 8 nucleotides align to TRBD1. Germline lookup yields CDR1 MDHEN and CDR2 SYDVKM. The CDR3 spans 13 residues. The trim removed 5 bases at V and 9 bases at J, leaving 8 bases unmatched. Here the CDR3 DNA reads TGTGCCAGCAGTGCTGATCGGGACAGGCAAGCTTTCTTT. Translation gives CASSADRDRQAFF. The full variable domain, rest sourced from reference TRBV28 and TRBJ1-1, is DVKVTQSSRYLVKRTGEKVFLECVQDMDHENMFWYRQDPGLGLRLIYFSYDVKMKEKGDIPEGYSVSREKKERFSLILESASTNQTSMYLCASSADRDRQAFFGQGTRLTVV.

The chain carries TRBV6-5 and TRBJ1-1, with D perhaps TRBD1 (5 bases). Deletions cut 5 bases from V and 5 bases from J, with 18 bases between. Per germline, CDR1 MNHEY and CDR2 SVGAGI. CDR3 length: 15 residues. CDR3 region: CASSPKSQGRTEAFF. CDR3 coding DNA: TGTGCCAGCAGTCCCAAAAGCCAGGGACGGACTGAAGCTTTCTTT.

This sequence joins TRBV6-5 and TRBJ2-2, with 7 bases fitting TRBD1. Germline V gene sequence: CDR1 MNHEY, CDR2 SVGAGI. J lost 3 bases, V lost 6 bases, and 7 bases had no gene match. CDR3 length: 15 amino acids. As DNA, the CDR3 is TGTGCCAGCAGGCCCGGACAGGAACACACCGGGGAGCTGTTTTTT. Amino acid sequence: CASRPGQEHTGELFF.

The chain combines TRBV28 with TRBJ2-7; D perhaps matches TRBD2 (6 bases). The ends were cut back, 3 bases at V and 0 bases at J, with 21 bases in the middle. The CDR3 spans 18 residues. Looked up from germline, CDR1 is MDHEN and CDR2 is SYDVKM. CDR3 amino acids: CASSFFYRRGNFSYEQYF. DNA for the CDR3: TGTGCCAGCAGTTTTTTTTATCGGCGGGGAAACTTCTCCTACGAGCAGTACTTC.

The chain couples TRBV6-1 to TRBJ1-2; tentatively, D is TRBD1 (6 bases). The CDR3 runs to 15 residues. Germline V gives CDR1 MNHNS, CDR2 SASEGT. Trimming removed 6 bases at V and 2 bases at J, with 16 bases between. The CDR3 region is CASSSQDSNNYGYTF. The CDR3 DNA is TGTGCCAGCAGCTCACAGGACAGTAACAACTATGGCTACACCTTC.

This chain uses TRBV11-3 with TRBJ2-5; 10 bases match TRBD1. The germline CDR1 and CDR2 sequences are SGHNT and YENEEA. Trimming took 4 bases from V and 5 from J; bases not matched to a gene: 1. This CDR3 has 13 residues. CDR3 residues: CASSSDRGETQYF. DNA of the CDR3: TGTGCCAGCAGCTCGGACAGGGGGGAGACCCAGTACTTC.

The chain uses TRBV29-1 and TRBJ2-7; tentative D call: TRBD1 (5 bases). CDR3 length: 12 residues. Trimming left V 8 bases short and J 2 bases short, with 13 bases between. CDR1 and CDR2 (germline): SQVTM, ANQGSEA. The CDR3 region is CSTPQDTYEQYF. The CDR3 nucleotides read TGCAGCACCCCTCAGGACACCTACGAGCAGTACTTC.

CDR3 region: CASSLKWRVRTDTQYF. CDR3 DNA sequence: TGTGCCAGCAGTTTAAAATGGCGGGTTCGCACAGATACGCAGTATTTT. V usage is TRBV28 and J usage is TRBJ2-3, with a tentative D call TRBD2 (5 bases). The germline gives CDR1 MDHEN, CDR2 SYDVKM. This CDR3 region has 16 residues. The V and J ends lost 2 bases and 1 base respectively, with 13 bases between them.